This T cell receptor beta chain was observed in a study of blood T cell repertoires in COVID-19. In the study overall: T cells, B-cell-depleted T cells, or PBMCs provided the cDNA or gDNA that served as material.

This CDR3 contains 16 residues. V was cut by 5 bases and J by 0 bases, with 15 bases left in between. Per germline, CDR1 SGHRS and CDR2 YFSETQ. Profiling relied on immunoSEQ multiplex PCR, and the TCRdb table lists in-frame clones only, not all of them. The profile shows approximately 190,000 clones, less than 90% of them singletons. The study drew participants aged about 18 to 95 years from approximately 23 US areas. Self-reported history from a screening survey and questionnaire set each donor's cohort. The clonotype was recovered from a woman aged 25-40 years who had been exposed to COVID-19. The sample taken for sequencing was PBMCs or T cells enriched from blood (not recorded which). The rearrangement uses TRBV5-1 and TRBJ2-4, with D maybe TRBD1 (6 bases). The chain's CDR3 is CASRERTELAKNIQYF. The DNA of the CDR3 is TGCGCCAGCAGGGAAAGGACAGAGCTAGCCAAAAACATTCAGTACTTC.